The next 11 T cell receptor beta chains were all read from a single sample in a study of cytomegalovirus exposure and HLA in healthy donors. The PCR used 60 Vbeta and 13 Jbeta primers. The data were produced by immunoSEQ multiplex PCR, yet TCRdb's version contains in-frame clones alone and is incomplete. The sample lists about 180,000 clones, about 77% occurring once. Sequenced material: PBMCs. These receptors all stem from a woman aged 25-40 years in good health and CMV-seropositive.

The chain employs TRBV4-2 and TRBJ2-1, with D uncertain. Germline V gene lookup returns CDR1 LGHNA and CDR2 YNFKEQ. The length of the CDR3 is 13 residues. Trimming took 0 bases from V and 6 from J, leaving 6 bases between them. The CDR3 region is CASSQDFGNEQFF. The CDR3 coding sequence is TGTGCCAGCAGCCAAGATTTCGGCAATGAGCAGTTCTTC.

This chain links TRBV10-1 with TRBJ2-7, with D perhaps TRBD1 (6 bases). Germline V gene data show CDR1 as WNHNN and CDR2 as SYGVQD (reference sequence). The germline V and J ends were trimmed by 4 bases and 1 base, with 14 bases remaining between them. The CDR3 loop spans 15 amino acids. As DNA, the CDR3 is TGCGCCAGCAGTGCAAATACAGGGATATCCTACGAGCAGTACTTC. This translates into CASSANTGISYEQYF.

This chain joins TRBV5-1 and TRBJ2-2; tentatively, D is TRBD2 (5 bases). V shed 5 bases and J shed 5 bases, with 19 bases lying between them. CDR3 length equals 16 residues. In germline, CDR1 is SGHRS, CDR2 YFSETQ. The CDR3 DNA reads TGCGCCAGCAGTGATCCAATGAGGACGGGGACCGGGGAGCTGTTTTTT. This sequence encodes CASSDPMRTGTGELFF.

The chain joins TRBV6-5 to TRBJ2-1; D is ambiguous. The CDR3 length is 12 residues. The V end lost 4 bases, the J end lost 9 bases, and 10 bases lay between the germline ends. Germline-derived CDR1 and CDR2 are MNHEY and SVGAGI. DNA of the CDR3: TGTGCCAGCAGTTCCAGAAACCGTGAGCAGTTCTTC. It yields the protein CASSSRNREQFF.

V gene TRBV2 combines with J gene TRBJ1-1, with 8 bases lining up with TRBD1. CDR3 length: 14 residues. The ends lost 5 bases at V and 4 bases at J; junction bases unmatched: 6. The V gene's germline CDR1 is SNHLY and CDR2 FYNNEI. The CDR3 DNA sequence: TGTGCCAGCAGTAGCCAGGGGGCGAGCACTGAAGCTTTCTTT. Protein: CASSSQGASTEAFF.

This chain connects TRBV9 to TRBJ2-2; D ambiguous. The CDR3 extends over 15 amino acids. Trimming shortened V by 4 bases and J by 0 bases, and 10 bases separated the two germline ends. Germline lookup yields CDR1 SGDLS and CDR2 YYNGEE. In nucleotides, the CDR3 is TGTGCCAGCAGCACCAACCCGGCGAACACCGGGGAGCTGTTTTTT. It translates to CASSTNPANTGELFF.

The table lists this clone with a few counts. The chain recombines TRBV6-6 with TRBJ2-1; the D gene is possibly TRBD2 (5 bases). Germline CDR1 MNHNY, CDR2 SVGAGI (reference sequence). This CDR3 comprises 14 residues. V lost 0 bases and J 7 bases, leaving 10 bases between the germline ends. The CDR3: CASSYSVTGNEQFF. The CDR3 bases are TGTGCCAGCAGTTACTCGGTGACGGGGAATGAGCAGTTCTTC.

This clone showed up just a few times. The chain has TRBV7-6 and TRBJ1-5; D call uncertain. This CDR3 is built from 13 residues. V lost 1 base and J 4 bases, leaving 5 bases between the germline ends. Germline V gene lookup returns CDR1 SGHVS and CDR2 FNYEAQ. CDR3 sequence: CASSLDSNQPQHF. CDR3 nucleotides: TGTGCCAGCAGCTTAGACAGTAATCAGCCCCAGCATTTT.

The J gene is TRBJ2-5, the V gene TRBV4-3; D is uncertain. Matching the DNA end better, TRBJ2-7 makes the J call doubtful. Germline V lookup: CDR1 LGHNA, CDR2 YSLEER. This CDR3 spans 13 amino acids. In DNA, the CDR3 is TGCGCCAGCAGCCAACACATCGACTACGAGCAGTACTTC. Protein sequence: CASSQHIDYEQYF.

This clone has a count of ten or more. The rearrangement uses TRBV19 and TRBJ2-1, with TRBD2 identical over 9 bases. Germline CDR1 LNHDA, CDR2 SQIVND (reference sequence). The V gene end was trimmed by 6 bases and the J gene end by 5 bases; junction bases not matched to a gene: 8. The CDR3 is made up of 15 amino acids. The CDR3 loop reads CASRRAGGPNNEQFF. The CDR3 region has the DNA TGTGCCAGTAGAAGAGCGGGGGGACCCAACAATGAGCAGTTCTTC.

The chain employs TRBV6-5 and TRBJ2-7; no clear D. This CDR3 has 13 amino acids. The V gene's germline CDR1 is MNHEY and CDR2 SVGAGI. V was pared by 6 bases and J by 4 bases, with 13 bases between. CDR3 sequence (DNA): TGTGCCAGCAGCCCGCTGCCTGCGTACGAGCAGTACTTC. It is translated as CASSPLPAYEQYF.